This T cell receptor beta chain was identified in a study of blood T cells in healthy people across ages. Alongside a J-beta primer mix, a sample-barcoded 5' primer served in a second PCR lasting roughly 7 to 11 cycles. TCRdb re-called the 5' RACE reads through MiXCR, storing one row per CDR3 protein. This table has hundreds of thousands of distinct CDR3 sequences, roughly 50% appearing once. Only one count was recorded for this clonotype. Trimming pared 2 bases from V and 4 bases from J, leaving 8 bases between. In germline, CDR1 is KGHSY, CDR2 FQNENV. The CDR3 consists of 13 residues. This receptor was obtained from a man in his forties in good health. The chain couples TRBV16 to TRBJ1-1; D not certain. Input material: blood. The CDR3 reads CASSQEWGTEAFF. The CDR3 DNA follows: TGTGCCAGCAGCCAAGAGTGGGGCACTGAAGCTTTCTTT. The full variable domain, with the rest looked up from reference TRBV16 and TRBJ1-1, is GEEVAQTPKHLVRGEGQKAKLYCAPIKGHSYVFWYQQVLKNEFKFLISFQNENVFDETGMPKERFSAKCLPNSPCSLEIQATKLEDSAVYFCASSQEWGTEAFFGQGTRLTVV.